A selection of T cell receptor beta chains follows, all from one sample in a study of Tregs in tolerant kidney transplant recipients. The method was immunoSEQ multiplex PCR; TCRdb's version includes in-frame clones alone and lacks a portion of them. The profile shows about 94,000 clones, 93% of them singletons. The source was CD4+ T cells from blood, collected before the transplant. These receptors came from a human donor who received a combined kidney and bone marrow transplant. CDR3s include the opening cysteine and the closing phenylalanine or tryptophan. Each record gives: D gene, V gene, clone size, CDR3 length, J gene, CDR3 protein, CDR3 DNA. D genes are given only for firm matches. Clone size is shown for a subset of rows, as once, few, many or a class of expanded clone.

d_gene: TRBD2; v_gene: TRBV23-1; abundance: .; len: 17; j_gene: TRBJ2-1; CDR3aa: CASPPGLAGVVYNEQFF; CDR3nt: TGCGCCAGCCCACCAGGACTAGCGGGAGTGGTCTACAATGAGCAGTTCTTC
d_gene: .; v_gene: TRBV5-1; abundance: few; len: 13; j_gene: TRBJ2-5; CDR3aa: CASSLSSQETQYF; CDR3nt: TGCGCCAGCAGCTTGTCTAGCCAAGAGACCCAGTACTTC
d_gene: TRBD1; v_gene: TRBV6-1; abundance: .; len: 15; j_gene: TRBJ2-6; CDR3aa: CASSVQGAGANVLTF; CDR3nt: TGTGCCAGCAGTGTACAGGGGGCAGGGGCCAACGTCCTGACTTTC
d_gene: TRBD1; v_gene: TRBV28; abundance: .; len: 16; j_gene: TRBJ1-2; CDR3aa: CASSLSTGTGLGGYTF; CDR3nt: TGTGCCAGCAGTTTATCAACCGGGACAGGGTTGGGTGGCTACACCTTC
d_gene: TRBD2; v_gene: TRBV7-8; abundance: .; len: 16; j_gene: TRBJ2-1; CDR3aa: CASSRLAGGPVDEQFF; CDR3nt: TGTGCCAGCAGCCGGTTAGCGGGAGGGCCCGTGGATGAGCAGTTCTTC
d_gene: TRBD1; v_gene: TRBV19; abundance: .; len: 17; j_gene: TRBJ1-3; CDR3aa: CASSIFGQGDSGNTIYF; CDR3nt: TGTGCCAGTAGTATCTTCGGACAGGGCGACTCTGGAAACACCATATATTTT
d_gene: TRBD2; v_gene: TRBV30; abundance: .; len: 15; j_gene: TRBJ2-3; CDR3aa: CAWSESSGRTDTQYF; CDR3nt: TGTGCCTGGAGTGAATCCAGCGGGAGGACCGATACGCAGTATTTT
d_gene: TRBD2; v_gene: TRBV9; abundance: once; len: 16; j_gene: TRBJ2-7; CDR3aa: CASSAGLAGGLNEQYF; CDR3nt: TGTGCCAGCAGCGCGGGACTAGCGGGGGGGTTAAACGAGCAGTACTTC
d_gene: .; v_gene: TRBV5-1; abundance: .; len: 16; j_gene: TRBJ1-1; CDR3aa: CASSLGGAGVNTEAFF; CDR3nt: TGCGCCAGCAGCTTGGGAGGAGCAGGGGTGAACACTGAAGCTTTCTTT
d_gene: .; v_gene: TRBV11-2; abundance: few; len: 14; j_gene: TRBJ1-1; CDR3aa: CASSPRQAYTEAFF; CDR3nt: TGTGCCAGCAGCCCCCGCCAGGCTTACACTGAAGCTTTCTTT
d_gene: TRBD1; v_gene: TRBV29-1; abundance: .; len: 12; j_gene: TRBJ1-2; CDR3aa: CSVWTGNYGYTF; CDR3nt: TGCAGCGTATGGACAGGGAACTATGGCTACACCTTC
d_gene: .; v_gene: TRBV18; abundance: .; len: 13; j_gene: TRBJ2-7; CDR3aa: CASSLANSYEQYF; CDR3nt: TGTGCCAGCTCGCTGGCCAACTCCTACGAGCAGTACTTC
d_gene: TRBD1; v_gene: TRBV4-2; abundance: .; len: 16; j_gene: TRBJ2-5; CDR3aa: CASSQSRTGYRETQYF; CDR3nt: TGTGCCAGCAGCCAGTCCCGGACAGGGTATAGAGAGACCCAGTACTTC
d_gene: .; v_gene: TRBV9; abundance: .; len: 14; j_gene: TRBJ2-3; CDR3aa: CASSVEGVVDTQYF; CDR3nt: TGTGCCAGCAGCGTAGAGGGGGTGGTGGATACGCAGTATTTT
d_gene: TRBD2; v_gene: TRBV11-3; abundance: .; len: 15; j_gene: TRBJ2-7; CDR3aa: CASSRSPGGSDEQYF; CDR3nt: TGTGCCAGCAGCCGGTCGCCTGGCGGGAGCGACGAGCAGTACTTC
d_gene: TRBD2; v_gene: TRBV7-2; abundance: .; len: 14; j_gene: TRBJ2-1; CDR3aa: CASSPLAGGNEQFF; CDR3nt: TGTGCCAGCAGCCCCCTAGCGGGGGGCAATGAGCAGTTCTTC
d_gene: TRBD2; v_gene: TRBV15; abundance: .; len: 15; j_gene: TRBJ2-5; CDR3aa: CATSRLAGGDQTQYF; CDR3nt: TGTGCCACCAGCAGACTAGCGGGAGGAGACCAGACCCAGTACTTC
d_gene: TRBD1; v_gene: TRBV5-1; abundance: .; len: 15; j_gene: TRBJ1-2; CDR3aa: CASSLGQVDRSPISF; CDR3nt: TGCGCCAGCAGCTTGGGCCAAGTGGACAGGTCGCCTATTTCCTTC
d_gene: .; v_gene: TRBV5-4; abundance: .; len: 17; j_gene: TRBJ2-5; CDR3aa: CASSLAQKRGTGETQYF; CDR3nt: TGTGCCAGCAGCTTGGCCCAGAAGAGGGGGACCGGGGAGACCCAGTACTTC
d_gene: TRBD1; v_gene: TRBV2; abundance: .; len: 18; j_gene: TRBJ2-3; CDR3aa: CASSEALLGQGRTDTQYF; CDR3nt: TGTGCCAGCAGTGAAGCGCTTTTGGGACAGGGGCGCACAGATACGCAGTATTTT
d_gene: .; v_gene: TRBV5-6; abundance: once; len: 14; j_gene: TRBJ2-2; CDR3aa: CASSPRRLGGELFF; CDR3nt: TGTGCCAGCAGTCCACGGCGACTAGGCGGGGAGCTGTTTTTT
d_gene: .; v_gene: TRBV7-2; abundance: .; len: 16; j_gene: TRBJ2-7; CDR3aa: CASSLGLPISSYEQYF; CDR3nt: TGTGCCAGCAGCTTAGGCCTACCCATAAGCTCCTACGAGCAGTACTTC
d_gene: .; v_gene: TRBV5-1; abundance: .; len: 16; j_gene: TRBJ1-2; CDR3aa: CASSRFRSVASYGYTF; CDR3nt: TGCGCCAGCAGCCGTTTTAGGTCCGTAGCTAGCTATGGCTACACCTTC
d_gene: TRBD1; v_gene: TRBV14; abundance: .; len: 14; j_gene: TRBJ1-4; CDR3aa: CASSQRGQGGKLFF; CDR3nt: TGTGCCAGCAGCCAACGTGGACAGGGCGGAAAACTGTTTTTT
d_gene: .; v_gene: TRBV20-1; abundance: once; len: 10; j_gene: TRBJ2-7; CDR3aa: CSASGITPYF; CDR3nt: TGCAGTGCTAGCGGGATTACGCCGTACTTC
d_gene: .; v_gene: TRBV11-2; abundance: .; len: 13; j_gene: TRBJ2-3; CDR3aa: CASSLEELDTQYF; CDR3nt: TGTGCCAGCAGCTTGGAGGAGTTGGATACGCAGTATTTT
d_gene: TRBD2; v_gene: TRBV5-4; abundance: .; len: 14; j_gene: TRBJ2-5; CDR3aa: CASSSRTSGETQYF; CDR3nt: TGTGCCAGCAGCTCGAGGACTAGCGGAGAGACCCAGTACTTC
d_gene: TRBD1; v_gene: TRBV7-6; abundance: .; len: 18; j_gene: TRBJ1-3; CDR3aa: CASSPLGQGKYSGNTIYF; CDR3nt: TGTGCCAGCAGCCCCCTAGGACAGGGAAAGTACTCTGGAAACACCATATATTTT
d_gene: .; v_gene: TRBV2; abundance: .; len: 13; j_gene: TRBJ2-1; CDR3aa: CASSEGLSNEQFF; CDR3nt: TGTGCCAGCAGTGAAGGTTTGTCGAATGAGCAGTTCTTC
d_gene: .; v_gene: TRBV28; abundance: .; len: 14; j_gene: TRBJ1-1; CDR3aa: CASSPFDRNTEAFF; CDR3nt: TGTGCCAGCAGTCCGTTCGACAGGAACACTGAAGCTTTCTTT
d_gene: .; v_gene: TRBV18; abundance: .; len: 13; j_gene: TRBJ2-7; CDR3aa: CASSPRQAYEQYF; CDR3nt: TGTGCCAGCTCACCCAGACAAGCCTACGAGCAGTACTTC
d_gene: TRBD1; v_gene: TRBV4-1; abundance: .; len: 15; j_gene: TRBJ2-5; CDR3aa: CASSQDRTGRETQYF; CDR3nt: TGCGCCAGCAGCCAAGATAGGACAGGTCGAGAGACCCAGTACTTC
d_gene: TRBD2; v_gene: TRBV10-3; abundance: .; len: 15; j_gene: TRBJ2-7; CDR3aa: CAISGGTSGSREQYF; CDR3nt: TGTGCCATCAGTGGCGGGACTAGCGGGAGTCGCGAGCAGTACTTC
d_gene: .; v_gene: TRBV5-1; abundance: .; len: 14; j_gene: TRBJ2-7; CDR3aa: CASSFQGSIYEQYF; CDR3nt: TGCGCCAGCAGCTTTCAGGGGTCCATCTACGAGCAGTACTTC
d_gene: .; v_gene: TRBV7-2; abundance: .; len: 15; j_gene: TRBJ1-4; CDR3aa: CASSLDAGKGEKLFF; CDR3nt: TGTGCCAGCAGCTTAGACGCGGGGAAAGGGGAAAAACTGTTTTTT
d_gene: .; v_gene: TRBV2; abundance: .; len: 14; j_gene: TRBJ2-4; CDR3aa: CASRALLAKNIQYF; CDR3nt: TGTGCCAGCAGGGCTCTCCTAGCCAAAAACATTCAGTACTTC